The text below deals with one T cell receptor beta chain. Its antigen is currently unknown. The germline gives CDR1 MNHEY, CDR2 SMNVEV (reference sequence). This CDR3 is built from 13 residues. V lost 6 bases to trimming and J lost 4 bases, with 12 bases between them. The data stem from a study of OX40 agonist ivuxolimab in advanced cancers. At the level of the study: Patients' therapy was ivuxolimab, an antibody that acts as an agonist of OX40 (CD134).

Study results and caveats: Normalized expansion of T-cell clones was also low for some nonresponders.

Assay: immunoSEQ multiplex PCR; the TCRdb copy retains only in-frame clones and omits some. The sample yields about 100,000 clones, 90% seen once. The clonotype comes from an adult with an advanced solid tumor such as melanoma, head and neck, liver or kidney cancer. This chain links TRBV27 with TRBJ1-2, with D hard to call. Specimen: CD4+ or CD8+ T cells sorted from blood, collected in a trial of the OX40 agonist ivuxolimab. CDR3 DNA: TGTGCCAGCAGCGTCACGCCCGCCTATGGCTACACCTTC. Its translation is CASSVTPAYGYTF.